Here is one T cell receptor (beta chain) with its context. The sample comes from a study of cytomegalovirus exposure and HLA in healthy donors. Primers for the PCR totalled 60 Vbeta and 13 Jbeta. Repertoires were generated with immunoSEQ multiplex PCR, while TCRdb's copy carries only in-frame clones and drops some. The data contain 83,000 or so clones, roughly 85% of them seen just once; the ten biggest clones take up roughly 6%. V lost 2 bases and J lost 6; bases outside the gene matches: 9. Germline CDR1 reads KGHSH; CDR2 reads LQKENI. CDR3 length equals 17 residues. Regarding donors, all were healthy bone marrow donors.

The sequenced sample was PBMCs. The chain uses TRBV18 and TRBJ2-3; 12 nucleotides align to TRBD2. The TCR sequence derives from a female donor in good health and CMV-seronegative. CDR3 region: CASSPTRTSGDIDTQYF. CDR3 nucleotide sequence: TGTGCCAGCTCACCAACCAGGACTAGCGGGGATATTGATACGCAGTATTTT.